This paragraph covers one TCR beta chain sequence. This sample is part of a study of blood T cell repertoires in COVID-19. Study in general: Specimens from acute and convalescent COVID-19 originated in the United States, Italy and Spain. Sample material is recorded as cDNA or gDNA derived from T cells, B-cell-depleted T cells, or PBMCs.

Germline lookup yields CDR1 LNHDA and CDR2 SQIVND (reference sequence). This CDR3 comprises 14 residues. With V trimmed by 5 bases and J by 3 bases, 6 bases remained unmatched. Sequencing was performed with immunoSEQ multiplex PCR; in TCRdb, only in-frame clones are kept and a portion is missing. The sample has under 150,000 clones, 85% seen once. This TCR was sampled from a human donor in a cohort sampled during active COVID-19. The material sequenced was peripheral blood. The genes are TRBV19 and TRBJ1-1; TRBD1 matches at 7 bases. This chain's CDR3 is CASSVFTGDTEAFF. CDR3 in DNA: TGTGCCAGTAGTGTCTTCACAGGGGACACTGAAGCTTTCTTT.